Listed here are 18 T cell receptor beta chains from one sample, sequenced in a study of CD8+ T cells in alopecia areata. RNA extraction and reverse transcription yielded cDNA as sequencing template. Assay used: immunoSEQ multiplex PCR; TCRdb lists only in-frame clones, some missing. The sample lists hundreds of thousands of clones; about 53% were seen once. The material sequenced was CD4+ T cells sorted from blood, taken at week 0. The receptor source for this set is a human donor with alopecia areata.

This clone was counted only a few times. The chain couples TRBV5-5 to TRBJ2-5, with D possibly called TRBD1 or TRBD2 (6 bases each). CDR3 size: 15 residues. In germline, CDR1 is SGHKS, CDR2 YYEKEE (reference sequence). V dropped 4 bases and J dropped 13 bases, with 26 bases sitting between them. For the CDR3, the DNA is TGTGCCAGCAGCCAAGATGGAGGGGGTGACTCCCGGCTGTACTTC. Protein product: CASSQDGGGDSRLYF. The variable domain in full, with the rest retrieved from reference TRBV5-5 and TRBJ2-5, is DAGVTQSPTHLIKTRGQQVTLRCSPISGHKSVSWYQQVLGQGPQFIFQYYEKEERGRGNFPDRFSARQFPNYSSELNVNALLLGDSALYLCASSQDGGGDSRLYFGPGTRLLVL.

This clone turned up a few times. The CDR3 protein is CSVRISETYEQYF. Here the CDR3 DNA reads TGCAGCGTTAGGATTAGCGAGACCTACGAGCAGTACTTC. This chain joins TRBV29-1 and TRBJ2-7, with D possibly being TRBD2 (5 bases). Trimming took 5 bases from V and 2 from J, leaving 13 bases between them. The CDR3 contains 13 residues. Germline loops: CDR1 SQVTM, CDR2 ANQGSEA.

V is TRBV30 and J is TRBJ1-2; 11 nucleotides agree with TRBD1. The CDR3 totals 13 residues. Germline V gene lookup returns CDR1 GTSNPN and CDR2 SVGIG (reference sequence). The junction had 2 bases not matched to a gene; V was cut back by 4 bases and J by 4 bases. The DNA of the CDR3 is TGTGCCTGGACCGGGACAGGGGGCTATGGCTACACCTTC. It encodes CAWTGTGGYGYTF.

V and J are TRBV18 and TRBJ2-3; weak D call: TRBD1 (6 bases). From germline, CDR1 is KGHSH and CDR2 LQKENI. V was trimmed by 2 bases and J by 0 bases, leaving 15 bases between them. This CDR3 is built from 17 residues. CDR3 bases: TGTGCCAGCTCACCAGCCATGACAGGCGCTAGCACAGATACGCAGTATTTT. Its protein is CASSPAMTGASTDTQYF.

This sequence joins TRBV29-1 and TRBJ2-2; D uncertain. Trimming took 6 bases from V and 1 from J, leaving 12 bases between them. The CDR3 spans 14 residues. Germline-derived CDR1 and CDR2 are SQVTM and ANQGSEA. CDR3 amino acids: CSVTHLMNTGELFF. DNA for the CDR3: TGCAGCGTAACACACCTAATGAACACCGGGGAGCTGTTTTTT.

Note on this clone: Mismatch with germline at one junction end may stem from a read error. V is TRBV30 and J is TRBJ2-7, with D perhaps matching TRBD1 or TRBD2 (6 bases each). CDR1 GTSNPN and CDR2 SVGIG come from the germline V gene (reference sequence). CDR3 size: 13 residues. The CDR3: CAWSVQGRGSLCF. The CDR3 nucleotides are TGTGCCTGGAGTGTACAGGGCCGGGGGTCCCTATGCTTC.

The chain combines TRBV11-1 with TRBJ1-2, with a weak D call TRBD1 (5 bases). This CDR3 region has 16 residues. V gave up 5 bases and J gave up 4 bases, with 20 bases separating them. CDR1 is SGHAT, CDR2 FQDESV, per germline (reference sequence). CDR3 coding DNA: TGTGCCAGCAGCCCCGCCGGAGGCAGGGTCGCCTATGGCTACACCTTC. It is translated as CASSPAGGRVAYGYTF.

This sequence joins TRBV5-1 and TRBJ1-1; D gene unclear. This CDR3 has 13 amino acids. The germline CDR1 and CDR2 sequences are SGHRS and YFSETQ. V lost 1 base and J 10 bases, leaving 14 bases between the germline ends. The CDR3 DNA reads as TGCGCCAGCAGCTTGTCCCGGACTTCAAGAGCTTTCTTT. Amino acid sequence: CASSLSRTSRAFF.

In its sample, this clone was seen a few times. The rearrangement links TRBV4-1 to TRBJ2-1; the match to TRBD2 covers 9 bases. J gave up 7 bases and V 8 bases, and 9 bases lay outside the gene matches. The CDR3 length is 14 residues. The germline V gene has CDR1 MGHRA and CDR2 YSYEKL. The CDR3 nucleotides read TGCGCCAGCTCCATAGCGGGAGACGGGAATGAGCAGTTCTTC. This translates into CASSIAGDGNEQFF.

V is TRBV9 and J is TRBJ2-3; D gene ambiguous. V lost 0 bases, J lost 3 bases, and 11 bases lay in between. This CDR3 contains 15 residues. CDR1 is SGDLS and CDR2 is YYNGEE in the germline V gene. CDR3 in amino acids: CASSVAPPATDTQYF. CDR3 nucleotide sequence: TGTGCCAGCAGCGTAGCCCCCCCAGCGACAGATACGCAGTATTTT.

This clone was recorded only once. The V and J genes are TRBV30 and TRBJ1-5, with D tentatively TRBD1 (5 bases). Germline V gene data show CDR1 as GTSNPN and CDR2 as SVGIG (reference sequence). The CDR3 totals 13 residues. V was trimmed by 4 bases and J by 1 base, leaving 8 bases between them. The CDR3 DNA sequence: TGTGCCTGGACTGGGGACAGCAATCAGCCCCAGCATTTT. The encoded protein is CAWTGDSNQPQHF.

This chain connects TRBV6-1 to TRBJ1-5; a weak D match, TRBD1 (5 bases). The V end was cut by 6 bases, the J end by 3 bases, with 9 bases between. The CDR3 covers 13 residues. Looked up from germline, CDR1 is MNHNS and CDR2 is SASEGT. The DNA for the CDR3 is TGTGCCAGCAGCGGACACGACAATCAGCCCCAGCATTTT. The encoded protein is CASSGHDNQPQHF.

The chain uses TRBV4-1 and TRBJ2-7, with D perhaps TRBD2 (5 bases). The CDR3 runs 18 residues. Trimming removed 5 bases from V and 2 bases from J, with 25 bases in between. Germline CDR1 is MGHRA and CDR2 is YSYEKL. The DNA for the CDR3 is TGCGCCAGCAGCTCAAAAACCACCCCCTTGGACTGCCCCTACGAGCAGTACTTC. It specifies CASSSKTTPLDCPYEQYF.

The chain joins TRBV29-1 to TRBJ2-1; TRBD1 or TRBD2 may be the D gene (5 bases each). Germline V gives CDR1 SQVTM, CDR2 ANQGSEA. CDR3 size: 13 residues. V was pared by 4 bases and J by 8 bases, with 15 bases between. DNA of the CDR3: TGCAGCGTTGGGCGGCGCCTGGGGGATGAGCAGTTCTTC. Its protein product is CSVGRRLGDEQFF.

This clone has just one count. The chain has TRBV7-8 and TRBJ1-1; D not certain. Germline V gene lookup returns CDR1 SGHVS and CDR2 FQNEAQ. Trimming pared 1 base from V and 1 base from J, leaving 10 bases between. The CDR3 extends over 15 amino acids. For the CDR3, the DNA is TGTGCCAGCAGCTTAGATGCGATGGCGAACACTGAAGCTTTCTTT. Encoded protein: CASSLDAMANTEAFF. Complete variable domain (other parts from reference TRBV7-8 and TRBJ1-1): GAGVSQSPRYKVAKRGQDVALRCDPISGHVSLFWYQQALGQGPEFLTYFQNEAQLDKSGLPSDRFFAERPEGSVSTLKIQRTQQEDSAVYLCASSLDAMANTEAFFGQGTRLTVV.

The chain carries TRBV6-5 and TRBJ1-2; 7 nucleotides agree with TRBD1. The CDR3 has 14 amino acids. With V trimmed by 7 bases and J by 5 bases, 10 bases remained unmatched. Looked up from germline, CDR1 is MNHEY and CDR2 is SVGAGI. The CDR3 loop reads CASTQGGFGYGYTF. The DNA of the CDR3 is TGTGCCAGCACCCAGGGGGGGTTTGGTTATGGCTACACCTTC.

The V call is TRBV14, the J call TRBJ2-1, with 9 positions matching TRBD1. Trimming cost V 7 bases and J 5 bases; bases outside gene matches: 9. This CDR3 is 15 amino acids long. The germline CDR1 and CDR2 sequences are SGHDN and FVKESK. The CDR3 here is CASKHGTGRNNEQFF. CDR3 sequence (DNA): TGTGCCAGCAAACATGGGACAGGGAGAAACAATGAGCAGTTCTTC.

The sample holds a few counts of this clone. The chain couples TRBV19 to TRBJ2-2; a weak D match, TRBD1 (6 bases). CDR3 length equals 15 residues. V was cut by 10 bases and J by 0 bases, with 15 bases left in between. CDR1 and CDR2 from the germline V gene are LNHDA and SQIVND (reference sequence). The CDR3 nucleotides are TGTGCCACCAAACCGGGACATACGAACACCGGGGAGCTGTTTTTT. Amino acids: CATKPGHTNTGELFF.